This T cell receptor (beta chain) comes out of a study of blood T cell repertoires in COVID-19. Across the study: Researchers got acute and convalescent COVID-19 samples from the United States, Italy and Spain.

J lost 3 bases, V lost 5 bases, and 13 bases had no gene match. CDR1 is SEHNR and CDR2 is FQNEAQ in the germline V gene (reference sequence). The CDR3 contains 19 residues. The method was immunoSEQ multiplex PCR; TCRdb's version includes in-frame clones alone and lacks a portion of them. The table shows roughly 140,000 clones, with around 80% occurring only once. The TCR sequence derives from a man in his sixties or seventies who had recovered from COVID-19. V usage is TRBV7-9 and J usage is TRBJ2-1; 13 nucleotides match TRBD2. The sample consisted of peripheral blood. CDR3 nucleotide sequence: TGTGCCAGCAGCACACGGACTAGCGGGAGATCGTTGGTCTACAATGAGCAGTTCTTC. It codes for CASSTRTSGRSLVYNEQFF.